The rows below give T cell receptor beta chains drawn from one sample of a study of blood T cell repertoires in COVID-19. Clones were read by immunoSEQ multiplex PCR, and TCRdb kept only the in-frame ones, dropping some. The repertoire consists of around 65,000 clones, with 76% occurring once and the leading ten covering over 5%. Sequencing was done on a sample of peripheral blood. These receptors were taken from a woman in her forties or fifties with active or convalescent COVID-19. The CDR3 runs from the conserved cysteine through the conserved F or W. The order of the fields is J gene, clone size, D gene, V gene, CDR3 DNA, CDR3 protein. D genes are given only for firm matches. A row's size may be missing; if present it is once, few, many or a size class.

TRBJ1-3 | NA | NA | TRBV25-1 | TGTGCCAGCAGTGAACCGGGGGGAAACACCATATATTTT | CASSEPGGNTIYF
TRBJ2-1 | NA | NA | TRBV5-4 | TGTGCCAGCAGCTCGGAGGGGCCGAACAATGAGCAGTTCTTC | CASSSEGPNNEQFF
TRBJ2-1 | NA | NA | TRBV11-3 | TGTGCCAGCAGCTTAGGCCCCCCGGGCAATGAGCAGTTCTTC | CASSLGPPGNEQFF
TRBJ2-6 | NA | TRBD1 | TRBV19 | TGTGCCAGTAGTATCCCTTCAGGGGGCAAAGGGGCCAACGTCCTGACTTTC | CASSIPSGGKGANVLTF
TRBJ1-3 | NA | NA | TRBV7-2 | TGTGCCAGCAGCTCGAGCTCTGGAAACACCATATATTTT | CASSSSSGNTIYF
TRBJ2-1 | many | NA | TRBV7-9 | TGTGCCAGCAGCTTAGGGGGCAGGATATTATCGAATGAGCAGTTCTTC | CASSLGGRILSNEQFF
TRBJ2-7 | NA | TRBD2 | TRBV5-6 | TGTGCCAGCAGCTGGTGGACTAGCGGGAGTCACGAGCAGTACTTC | CASSWWTSGSHEQYF
TRBJ2-5 | NA | TRBD1 | TRBV27 | TGTGCCAGCAGTTTAGGCGACAGGGCCCCATTAGAGACCCAGTACTTC | CASSLGDRAPLETQYF
TRBJ1-1 | once | TRBD1 | TRBV27 | TGTGCCAGCACCAACCCCCAGGACAGGGGGCTTGAGGTGAACACTGAAGCTTTCTTT | CASTNPQDRGLEVNTEAFF
TRBJ2-7 | NA | TRBD2 | TRBV19 | TGTGCCAGTAGTATTCTGGCGGGAGGTTCCTACGAGCAGTACTTC | CASSILAGGSYEQYF
TRBJ2-7 | NA | NA | TRBV5-4 | TGTGCCAGCAGCTTGGCCCGGGGGGCGGGATACGAGCAGTACTTC | CASSLARGAGYEQYF
TRBJ2-5 | NA | TRBD2 | TRBV20-1 | TGCAGTGCTAGTTGGCTAGCGGGAGGAACGTACCAAGAGACCCAGTACTTC | CSASWLAGGTYQETQYF
TRBJ2-1 | few | TRBD2 | TRBV7-9 | TGTGCCAGCAGCTCTCTGGGACTAGCGGGAGGGCCAAATGAGCAGTTCTTC | CASSSLGLAGGPNEQFF
TRBJ1-2 | NA | NA | TRBV2 | TGTGCCAGCAGTATGCGGGACGGTAACTATGGCTACACCTTC | CASSMRDGNYGYTF
TRBJ2-7 | NA | TRBD2 | TRBV11-1 | TGTGCCAGCAGCCCGACTAGCGGAGCCTACGAGCAGTACTTC | CASSPTSGAYEQYF
TRBJ2-6 | NA | TRBD1 | TRBV28 | TGTGCCAGCAGTTTTTGGAGGACAGGGGCTAATTCTGGGGCCAACGTCCTGACTTTC | CASSFWRTGANSGANVLTF
TRBJ1-1 | NA | TRBD1 | TRBV5-4 | TGTGCCAGCAGCTTGTACAGGGGGAACACTGAAGCTTTCTTT | CASSLYRGNTEAFF
TRBJ2-5 | NA | NA | TRBV15 | TGTGCCACCAGCAGAGGAGGAGGGCGGGAGACCCAGTACTTC | CATSRGGGRETQYF
TRBJ2-3 | once | TRBD2 | TRBV10-3 | TGTGCCATCAGTGAGTCACTGGGACTAGCGGGAGACTTGAGCACAGATACGCAGTATTTT | CAISESLGLAGDLSTDTQYF
TRBJ2-2 | few | NA | TRBV5-6 | TGTGCCAGCAGAAACGACAGGGACTTCAATGTGGGACGGGAGCTGTTTTTT | CASRNDRDFNVGRELFF
TRBJ2-7 | NA | TRBD1 | TRBV4-3 | TGCGCCAGCAGCCAAGATAGTCAGGGGGTTTACGAGCAGTACTTC | CASSQDSQGVYEQYF
TRBJ2-1 | NA | NA | TRBV24-1 | TGTGCCACCAGTGACCAGGGGACGCAGCTCTACAATGAGCAGTTCTTC | CATSDQGTQLYNEQFF
TRBJ2-1 | NA | TRBD2 | TRBV24-1 | TGTGCCACCAGTGATTTTGGACTAGCGGAGGAGTCGGATGAGCAGTTCTTC | CATSDFGLAEESDEQFF
TRBJ2-1 | NA | NA | TRBV5-1 | TGCGCCAGCAGCTTGGCTCTGACTAGGTTTGGCAATGAGCAGTTCTTC | CASSLALTRFGNEQFF
TRBJ2-1 | NA | TRBD2 | TRBV15 | TGTGCCACCAGTAAAGGAACTAGCGGGAGACAACTTGAGCAGTTCTTC | CATSKGTSGRQLEQFF
TRBJ2-3 | NA | NA | TRBV7-2 | TGTGCCAGCAGCTTATTGGGCGGGAAAGGGCCCACAGATACGCAGTATTTT | CASSLLGGKGPTDTQYF
TRBJ2-1 | NA | TRBD1 | TRBV30 | TGTGCCTGGCGACAGGGCTCCTACAATGAGCAGTTCTTC | CAWRQGSYNEQFF
TRBJ2-1 | NA | TRBD2 | TRBV5-1 | TGCGCCAGCAGCTTACTAGCGGGAGCGAATGAGCAGTTCTTC | CASSLLAGANEQFF
TRBJ1-5 | NA | NA | TRBV3-1/TRBV3-2 | TGTGCCAGCAGCCAAGAATTGGGGACAAGGGATAACGTCGATAGCAATCAGCCCCAGCATTTT | CASSQELGTRDNVDSNQPQHF
TRBJ1-2 | NA | NA | TRBV5-6 | TGTGCCAGCAGCTCCAAGAGGGGGGGAAGGGCTGGCTACACCTTC | CASSSKRGGRAGYTF
TRBJ2-2 | NA | NA | TRBV2 | TGTGCCAGCAGCATGAAAGACCCTAGAGCAGTCACCGGGGAGCTGTTTTTT | CASSMKDPRAVTGELFF
TRBJ1-4 | NA | NA | TRBV5-4 | TGTGCCAGCAGCTTGAGACCAGGTGGTAATGAAAAACTGTTTTTT | CASSLRPGGNEKLFF
TRBJ1-2 | NA | TRBD1 | TRBV30 | TGTGCCTGGAGTGTAGACAGGGGGCTCGGCTACACCTTC | CAWSVDRGLGYTF
TRBJ2-2 | NA | TRBD2 | TRBV29-1 | TGCAGCGTTATAAGCGGGAGGGGAGGGGAGCTGTTTTTT | CSVISGRGGELFF
TRBJ2-1 | NA | NA | TRBV12-3/TRBV12-4 | TGTGCCAGCAGACCAACTTCAGGGCAGGAGCAGTTCTTC | CASRPTSGQEQFF
TRBJ1-1 | NA | TRBD1 | TRBV5-6 | TGTGCCAGCAGTTCGACAGGGGCTCAGGACACTGAAGCTTTCTTT | CASSSTGAQDTEAFF
TRBJ2-7 | NA | TRBD2 | TRBV5-1 | TGCGCCAGCAGCTTGGGGCCTAGCGGGAGTTACGAGCAGTACTTC | CASSLGPSGSYEQYF
TRBJ2-1 | NA | TRBD1 | TRBV6-5 | TGTGCCAGCAGTTACCCTGGGACAGAGAATGAGCAGTTCTTC | CASSYPGTENEQFF